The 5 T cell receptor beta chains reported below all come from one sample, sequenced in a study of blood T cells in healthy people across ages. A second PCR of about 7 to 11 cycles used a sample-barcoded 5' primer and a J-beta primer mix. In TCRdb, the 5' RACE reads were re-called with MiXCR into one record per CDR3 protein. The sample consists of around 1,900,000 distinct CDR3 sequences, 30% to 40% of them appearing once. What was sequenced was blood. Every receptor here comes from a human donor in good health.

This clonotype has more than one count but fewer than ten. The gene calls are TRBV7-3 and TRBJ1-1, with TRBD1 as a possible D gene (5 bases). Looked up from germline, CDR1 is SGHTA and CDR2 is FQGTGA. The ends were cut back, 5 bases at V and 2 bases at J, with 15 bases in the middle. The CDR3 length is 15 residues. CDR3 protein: CASSLTGQENTEAFF. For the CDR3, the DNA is TGTGCCAGCAGCCTCACCGGACAAGAAAACACTGAAGCTTTCTTT.

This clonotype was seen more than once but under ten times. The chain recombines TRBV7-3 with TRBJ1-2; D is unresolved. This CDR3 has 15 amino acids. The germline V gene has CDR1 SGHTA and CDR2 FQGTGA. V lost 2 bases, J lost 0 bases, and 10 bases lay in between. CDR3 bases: TGTGCCAGCAGCTTATTCCCGGAGCCTAACTATGGCTACACCTTC. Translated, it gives CASSLFPEPNYGYTF.

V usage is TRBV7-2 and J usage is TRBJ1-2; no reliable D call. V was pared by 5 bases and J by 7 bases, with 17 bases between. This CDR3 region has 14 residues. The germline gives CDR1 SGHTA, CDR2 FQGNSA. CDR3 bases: TGTGCCAGCAGCCTAGGGCCCCGGGCAGCTGGCTACACCTTC. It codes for CASSLGPRAAGYTF.

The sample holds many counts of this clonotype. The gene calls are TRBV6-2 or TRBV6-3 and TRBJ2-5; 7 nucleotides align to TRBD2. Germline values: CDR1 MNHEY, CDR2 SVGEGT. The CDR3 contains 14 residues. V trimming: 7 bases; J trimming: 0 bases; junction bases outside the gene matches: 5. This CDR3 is CASTKAGNQETQYF. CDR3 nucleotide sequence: TGTGCCAGCACTAAAGCGGGGAACCAAGAGACCCAGTACTTC.

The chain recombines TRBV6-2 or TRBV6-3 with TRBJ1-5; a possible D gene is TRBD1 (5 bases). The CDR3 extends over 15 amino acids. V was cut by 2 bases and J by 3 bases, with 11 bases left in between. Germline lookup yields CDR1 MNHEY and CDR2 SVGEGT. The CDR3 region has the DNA TGTGCCAGCAGTTACCCGCGGGACCTCAATCAGCCCCAGCATTTT. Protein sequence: CASSYPRDLNQPQHF.